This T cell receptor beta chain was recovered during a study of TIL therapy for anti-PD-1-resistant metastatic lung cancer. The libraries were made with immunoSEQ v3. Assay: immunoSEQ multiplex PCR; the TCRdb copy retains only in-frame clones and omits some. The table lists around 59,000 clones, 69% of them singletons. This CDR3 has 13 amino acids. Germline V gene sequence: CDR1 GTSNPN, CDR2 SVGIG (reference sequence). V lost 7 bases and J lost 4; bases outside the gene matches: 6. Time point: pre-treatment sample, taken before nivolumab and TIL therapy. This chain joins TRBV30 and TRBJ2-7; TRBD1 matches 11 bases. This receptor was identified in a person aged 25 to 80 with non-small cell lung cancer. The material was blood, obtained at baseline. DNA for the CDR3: TGTGCCTCAGGGACAGGGGGTAGGTACGAGCAGTACTTC. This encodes CASGTGGRYEQYF.